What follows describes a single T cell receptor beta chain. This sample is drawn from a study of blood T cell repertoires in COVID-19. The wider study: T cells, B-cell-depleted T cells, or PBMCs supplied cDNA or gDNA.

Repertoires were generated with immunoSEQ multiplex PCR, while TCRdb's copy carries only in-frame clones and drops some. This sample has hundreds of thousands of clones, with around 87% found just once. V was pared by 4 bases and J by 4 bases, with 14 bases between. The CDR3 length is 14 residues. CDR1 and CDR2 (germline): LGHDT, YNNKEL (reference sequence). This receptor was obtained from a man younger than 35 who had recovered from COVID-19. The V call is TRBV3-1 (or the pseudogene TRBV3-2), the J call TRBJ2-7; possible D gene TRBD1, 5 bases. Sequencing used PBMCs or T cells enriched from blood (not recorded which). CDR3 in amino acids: CASSPTSDIYEQYF. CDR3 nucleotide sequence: TGTGCCAGCAGCCCGACCTCGGACATTTACGAGCAGTACTTC.